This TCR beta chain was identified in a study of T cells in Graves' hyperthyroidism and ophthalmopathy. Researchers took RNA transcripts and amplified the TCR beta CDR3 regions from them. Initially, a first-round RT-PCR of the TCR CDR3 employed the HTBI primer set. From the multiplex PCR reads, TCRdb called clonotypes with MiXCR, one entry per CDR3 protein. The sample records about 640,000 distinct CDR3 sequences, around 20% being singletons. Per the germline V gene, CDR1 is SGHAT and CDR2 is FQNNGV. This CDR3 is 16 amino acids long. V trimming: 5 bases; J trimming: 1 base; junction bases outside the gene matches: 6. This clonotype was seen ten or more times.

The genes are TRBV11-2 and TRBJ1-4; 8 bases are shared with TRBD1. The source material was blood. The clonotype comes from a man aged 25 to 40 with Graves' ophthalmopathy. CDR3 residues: CASSRIGQGTNEKLFF. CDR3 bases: TGTGCCAGCAGCCGCATCGGACAGGGAACTAATGAAAAACTGTTTTTT.